A single sample gave rise to the 18 T cell receptor beta chains below, sequenced in a study of cytomegalovirus exposure and HLA in healthy donors (dated by TCRdb to about 2017). Libraries were made using the immunoSEQ multiplex PCR assay. The multiplex PCR relied on a mix of 60 forward primers for TCR Vbeta segments and 13 reverse primers for TCR Jbeta segments. The clones in this table, taken by TCRdb from immuneACCESS, are in-frame only. Not every clone is retained; where verified, under half of the shortfall comes from an unresolved V gene, and the cause of the rest is unknown. The sample includes 65,000 to 80,000 clones, with around three quarters observed a single time. Less than 25% of the sample lies in the top ten. The source material was PBMCs. The receptors were sampled from a woman aged 40 to 50 in good health and CMV-seropositive.

V gene TRBV19 combines with J gene TRBJ2-1; 7 nucleotides agree with TRBD1. The junction had 13 bases not matched to a gene; V was cut back by 4 bases and J by 10 bases. Germline values: CDR1 LNHDA, CDR2 SQIVND (reference sequence). The CDR3 runs 15 residues. The CDR3 here is CASSRQGLGHIEQFF. The CDR3 DNA is TGTGCCAGTAGTAGACAGGGCCTGGGGCACATAGAGCAGTTCTTC.

The rearrangement uses TRBV7-8 and TRBJ2-3; the D gene is possibly TRBD2 (6 bases). Germline V lookup: CDR1 SGHVS, CDR2 FQNEAQ. V was cut by 1 base and J by 1 base, with 12 bases left in between. This CDR3 comprises 16 residues. The CDR3 DNA is TGTGCCAGCAGCTTAGATCCGGGGGTAGGCACAGATACGCAGTATTTT. Translating gives CASSLDPGVGTDTQYF.

The rearrangement uses TRBV7-6 and TRBJ2-1; possible D gene TRBD2, 6 bases. CDR3 size: 16 residues. Trimming cost V 1 base and J 2 bases, with 12 bases left between them. Germline loops: CDR1 SGHVS, CDR2 FNYEAQ. CDR3 coding DNA: TGTGCCAGCAGCTTAGGTTCACTAGCTACCTACAATGAGCAGTTCTTC. This translates into CASSLGSLATYNEQFF.

The V and J genes are TRBV6-5 and TRBJ2-4, with 7 positions matching TRBD1. CDR3 length: 16 amino acids. In germline, CDR1 is MNHEY, CDR2 SVGAGI. V lost 2 bases and J lost 8; bases outside the gene matches: 12. CDR3 nucleotides: TGTGCCAGCAGTTACCCCGGACAGGTACAGTCACACATTCAGTACTTC. Translation: CASSYPGQVQSHIQYF.

V gene TRBV9 combines with J gene TRBJ2-7; TRBD1 agrees at 7 bases. Germline CDR1 and CDR2: SGDLS and YYNGEE. CDR3 length: 15 residues. The V gene end was trimmed by 3 bases and the J gene end by 2 bases; junction bases not matched to a gene: 8. CDR3 sequence reads: CASSASTGAPYEQYF. CDR3 DNA: TGTGCCAGCAGCGCAAGTACAGGGGCTCCCTACGAGCAGTACTTC.

The genes are TRBV9 and TRBJ2-7; perhaps TRBD2 as D (5 bases). The CDR3 has 14 residues. Germline CDR1 reads SGDLS; CDR2 reads YYNGEE. Trimming pared 4 bases from V and 7 bases from J, leaving 18 bases between. CDR3 nucleotides: TGTGCCAGCAGCCCTAGCCCTACCCCATATGAGCAGTACTTC. This codes for CASSPSPTPYEQYF.

This clone was recorded a few times. This chain connects TRBV6-1 to TRBJ2-2, with D possibly matching TRBD2 (6 bases). The CDR3 contains 14 residues. From germline, CDR1 is MNHNS and CDR2 SASEGT. With 0 bases removed from V and 7 bases from J, the gap between germline ends came to 9 bases. The CDR3 coding sequence is TGTGCCAGCAGTGAAGCGGACGGGAGCGGGGAGCTGTTTTTT. Residues: CASSEADGSGELFF.

V gene TRBV18 combines with J gene TRBJ1-5; 8 bases align to TRBD1. CDR1 and CDR2 from the germline V gene are KGHSH and LQKENI. The CDR3 runs to 14 residues. With 3 bases clipped from V and 7 bases from J, the junction kept 5 bases outside the gene matches. The CDR3 loop reads CASSPDRGKQPQHF. CDR3 nucleotides: TGTGCCAGCTCACCTGACAGGGGTAAACAGCCCCAGCATTTT.

This chain links TRBV5-1 with TRBJ2-3, with 11 nucleotides matching TRBD2. Germline V gives CDR1 SGHRS, CDR2 YFSETQ. The CDR3 covers 15 residues. With V trimmed by 1 base and J by 4 bases, 2 bases remained unmatched. The CDR3: CASSLRLAGSDTQYF. The CDR3 nucleotides read TGCGCCAGCAGCTTGCGACTAGCGGGATCAGATACGCAGTATTTT.

CDR3 nucleotide sequence: TGTGCCAGCAGCTTAGCGGGGACTAGCGGTCACTACGAGCAGTACTTC. Translated, it gives CASSLAGTSGHYEQYF. The chain carries TRBV7-9 and TRBJ2-7; 11 nucleotides agree with TRBD2. Looked up from germline, CDR1 is SEHNR and CDR2 is FQNEAQ (reference sequence). V lost 0 bases and J lost 3; bases outside the gene matches: 4. The CDR3 loop spans 16 amino acids.

V usage is TRBV6-5 and J usage is TRBJ2-7; D possibly corresponds to TRBD1 (5 bases). Germline-derived CDR1 and CDR2 are MNHEY and SVGAGI. This CDR3 is built from 14 residues. Trimming shortened V by 5 bases and J by 2 bases, and 13 bases separated the two germline ends. DNA for the CDR3: TGTGCCAGCAGTGGCCGACAGTCAACCTACGAGCAGTACTTC. Protein sequence: CASSGRQSTYEQYF.

The sample holds one count of this clone. The J gene is TRBJ2-1, the V gene TRBV2, with D possibly being TRBD2 (6 bases). Trimming removed 5 bases from V and 1 base from J, with 9 bases in between. The V gene's germline CDR1 is SNHLY and CDR2 FYNNEI. The CDR3 runs 14 residues. The CDR3 is CASSPGTSYNEQFF. In nucleotides, the CDR3 is TGTGCCAGCAGTCCCGGGACTTCCTACAATGAGCAGTTCTTC.

The V call is TRBV5-1, the J call TRBJ1-1; tentatively, D is TRBD1 (5 bases). Trimming removed 4 bases from V and 0 bases from J, with 19 bases in between. This CDR3 region has 17 residues. CDR1 is SGHRS, CDR2 YFSETQ, per germline. CDR3 loop: CASSAQGQLLLNTEAFF. The CDR3 DNA is TGCGCCAGCAGCGCTCAGGGTCAGCTCCTTTTGAACACTGAAGCTTTCTTT.

The CDR3 here is CASSQDPPGGELFF. CDR3 bases: TGCGCCAGCAGCCAAGATCCCCCCGGCGGGGAGCTGTTTTTT. This sequence joins TRBV4-1 and TRBJ2-2; D remains ambiguous. The CDR3 length is 14 residues. The germline V gene has CDR1 MGHRA and CDR2 YSYEKL. V was cut by 0 bases and J by 7 bases, with 9 bases left in between.

This clone was detected once. The J gene is TRBJ1-1, the V gene TRBV6-5, with TRBD1 identical over 9 bases. Germline CDR1 MNHEY, CDR2 SVGAGI. The trim removed 5 bases at V and 12 bases at J, leaving 7 bases unmatched. CDR3 size: 12 residues. CDR3 in DNA: TGTGCCAGCAGTGGAGGACAGGGGCAGCCTTTCTTT. It encodes CASSGGQGQPFF.

The chain links TRBV5-4 to TRBJ2-1; 12 bases are a match to TRBD1. The CDR3 extends over 15 amino acids. The germline gives CDR1 SGHNT, CDR2 YYREEE (reference sequence). J gave up 6 bases and V 4 bases, and 5 bases lay outside the gene matches. CDR3 DNA: TGTGCCAGCAGCCCCCCGGGACAGGGGGCCAATGAGCAGTTCTTC. This gives the protein CASSPPGQGANEQFF.

V is TRBV5-6 and J is TRBJ1-3; D is possibly TRBD1 (5 bases). CDR1 SGHDT and CDR2 YYEEEE come from the germline V gene. The CDR3 is 16 amino acids. The V end was cut by 0 bases, the J end by 0 bases, with 10 bases between. The CDR3 DNA reads as TGTGCCAGCAGCTTGGCCGGGGGGAACTCTGGAAACACCATATATTTT. Amino acids: CASSLAGGNSGNTIYF.

The gene calls are TRBV29-1 and TRBJ1-2, with D tentatively TRBD1 (5 bases). Germline V gives CDR1 SQVTM, CDR2 ANQGSEA. Deletions cut 7 bases from V and 5 bases from J, with 17 bases between. The CDR3 loop spans 13 amino acids. The CDR3 loop reads CSGGAGSGYGYTF. The DNA of the CDR3 is TGCAGCGGGGGCGCGGGGTCGGGTTATGGCTACACCTTC.